These T cell receptor beta chains were read from a single sample in a study of identical twins. MiXCR, applied by TCRdb to the 5' RACE reads, yields one record per CDR3 protein. The sample includes 450,000 or so distinct CDR3 sequences, more than 20% of them seen just once. These same records also appear under a second study, on T cells expressing NK-cell markers.

The sample taken for sequencing was CD4+ T cells sorted from blood. All receptors come from a woman aged 18-29 years in good health. Both conserved end residues are trimmed from each CDR3.

11 TRBJ2-7 TRBV6-1 ASRVSDPYEQY
10 TRBJ2-1 TRBV11-2 ASSFRGHRQF
12 TRBJ2-2 TRBV29-1 SVEEGGYTGELF
12 TRBJ2-1 TRBV6-2/TRBV6-3 ASTRAVRNNEQF
12 TRBJ1-2 TRBV10-3 AITEPGTVGGYT
14 TRBJ2-7 TRBV9 ASSPRTGSNSYEQY
15 TRBJ2-3 TRBV6-1 ASSAGLAGGFTDTQY
14 TRBJ2-1 TRBV5-1 ASSSGTSGGAGVQF
11 TRBJ2-1 TRBV5-1 ATRGPSNNEQF
12 TRBJ2-1 TRBV5-1 ASSLDASWDEQF
9 TRBJ1-1 TRBV10-3 AIRGNTEAF
13 TRBJ1-3 TRBV20-1 SARVVQGSGNTIY
16 TRBJ2-1 TRBV5-1 ASSLESGGSSSYNEQF
12 TRBJ2-7 TRBV5-5 ASSLESQGYEQY
10 TRBJ2-7 TRBV20-1 SAERGGVEQY
9 TRBJ2-3 TRBV29-1 RIQDPDTQY
15 TRBJ2-3 TRBV7-2 ASSLAARTGSTDTQY
13 TRBJ2-2 TRBV7-2 ASSRTSVSTGELF
12 TRBJ2-1 TRBV5-6 ASRASGRAYEQF
12 TRBJ2-7 TRBV7-3 ASSPTALSYEQY
13 TRBJ2-1 TRBV28 ASSLISGGNNEQF
13 TRBJ2-1 TRBV5-6 ASSLRSAGLNEQF
15 TRBJ2-5 TRBV14 ASSHRAGGINWVTQY
12 TRBJ2-3 TRBV9 ASSPDSAADTQY
12 TRBJ2-1 TRBV20-1 SAILGTEDNEQF
15 TRBJ2-1 TRBV20-1 SARQRGRRSSYNEQF
13 TRBJ2-1 TRBV11-2 ASSLDKRSYNEQF
14 TRBJ1-2 TRBV7-9 ASSPPGQGVTVGYT
11 TRBJ2-2 TRBV10-3 AISEVKVGELF
12 TRBJ2-1 TRBV11-2 ASSPIRGDNEQF
13 TRBJ2-2 TRBV20-1 SARRTSGGAGELF
16 TRBJ1-1 TRBV12-3/TRBV12-4 ASRRYRLTGKGVAEAF
10 TRBJ2-5 TRBV29-1 SVGRTQETQY
16 TRBJ2-3 TRBV5-1 ASSLEAGRGGQADTQY
11 TRBJ1-1 TRBV10-3 AARGNMNTEAF
14 TRBJ2-5 TRBV3-1 ASSPLTAGDEETQY
13 TRBJ1-4 TRBV18 ASSPTGPKGEKLF
12 TRBJ2-7 TRBV7-8 ASSLMESSYEQY
10 TRBJ2-1 TRBV7-2 ASSLGNRRQF
15 TRBJ2-4 TRBV7-8 ASSLDGGGLAKNIQY
12 TRBJ1-1 TRBV3-1 ASSPEGWVTEAF
9 TRBJ2-7 TRBV2 ASTAFEEQY
14 TRBJ2-2 TRBV14 ASSQGLGTATGELF
12 TRBJ2-7 TRBV7-9 ASSTTRTGLEQY
12 TRBJ2-3 TRBV20-1 SARTFATLDTQY
13 TRBJ1-2 TRBV3-1 ASSQFPTGDYGYT
14 TRBJ2-2 TRBV5-5 ASSFGVSANTGELF